This T cell receptor (beta chain) stems from a study of shared clonotypes between healthy human individuals. Findings and limits, study-wide: It was expected that sequencing depth would affect clonotype sharing among donors.

Repertoires were generated with immunoSEQ multiplex PCR, while TCRdb's copy carries only in-frame clones and drops some. Of 2 million to 2.5 million clones listed, 93% are singletons. This clone was observed a handful of times. The antigen is undetermined. What was sequenced was naive CD4+ T cells from PBMCs. Regarding subset: CD45RA+ positively selected. The source is a man younger than 30 in good health. Some clones in this sample may be carry-over from other donors' samples.

CDR3 protein: CASMPGQGPQPQHF. DNA for the CDR3: TGTGCCAGCATGCCAGGACAGGGGCCCCAGCCCCAGCATTTT. This chain joins TRBV2 and TRBJ1-5; TRBD1 matches 9 bases. Germline CDR1 is SNHLY and CDR2 is FYNNEI. The CDR3 covers 14 residues. Losses at the gene ends were 7 bases for V and 7 bases for J; bases not matched to a gene: 8.